Listed here is a single T cell receptor (beta chain). This sample was included in a study of blood T cell repertoires in COVID-19. The V gene's germline CDR1 is LGHNA and CDR2 YNFKEQ. This CDR3 comprises 13 residues. V lost 8 bases and J lost 5; bases outside the gene matches: 8. Only in-frame clones appear in the TCRdb table, and some are missing; sequencing was by immunoSEQ multiplex PCR. The sample holds roughly 90,000 clones, around 81% seen once. Sequencing was performed on peripheral blood. The chain is built from TRBV4-2 and TRBJ2-5, with 7 positions matching TRBD2. The TCR was taken from a woman in her sixties or seventies with acute or convalescent COVID-19. The CDR3 spells CASSSGVRETQYF. The CDR3 DNA sequence: TGTGCCAGCTCCAGCGGGGTTCGTGAGACCCAGTACTTC.